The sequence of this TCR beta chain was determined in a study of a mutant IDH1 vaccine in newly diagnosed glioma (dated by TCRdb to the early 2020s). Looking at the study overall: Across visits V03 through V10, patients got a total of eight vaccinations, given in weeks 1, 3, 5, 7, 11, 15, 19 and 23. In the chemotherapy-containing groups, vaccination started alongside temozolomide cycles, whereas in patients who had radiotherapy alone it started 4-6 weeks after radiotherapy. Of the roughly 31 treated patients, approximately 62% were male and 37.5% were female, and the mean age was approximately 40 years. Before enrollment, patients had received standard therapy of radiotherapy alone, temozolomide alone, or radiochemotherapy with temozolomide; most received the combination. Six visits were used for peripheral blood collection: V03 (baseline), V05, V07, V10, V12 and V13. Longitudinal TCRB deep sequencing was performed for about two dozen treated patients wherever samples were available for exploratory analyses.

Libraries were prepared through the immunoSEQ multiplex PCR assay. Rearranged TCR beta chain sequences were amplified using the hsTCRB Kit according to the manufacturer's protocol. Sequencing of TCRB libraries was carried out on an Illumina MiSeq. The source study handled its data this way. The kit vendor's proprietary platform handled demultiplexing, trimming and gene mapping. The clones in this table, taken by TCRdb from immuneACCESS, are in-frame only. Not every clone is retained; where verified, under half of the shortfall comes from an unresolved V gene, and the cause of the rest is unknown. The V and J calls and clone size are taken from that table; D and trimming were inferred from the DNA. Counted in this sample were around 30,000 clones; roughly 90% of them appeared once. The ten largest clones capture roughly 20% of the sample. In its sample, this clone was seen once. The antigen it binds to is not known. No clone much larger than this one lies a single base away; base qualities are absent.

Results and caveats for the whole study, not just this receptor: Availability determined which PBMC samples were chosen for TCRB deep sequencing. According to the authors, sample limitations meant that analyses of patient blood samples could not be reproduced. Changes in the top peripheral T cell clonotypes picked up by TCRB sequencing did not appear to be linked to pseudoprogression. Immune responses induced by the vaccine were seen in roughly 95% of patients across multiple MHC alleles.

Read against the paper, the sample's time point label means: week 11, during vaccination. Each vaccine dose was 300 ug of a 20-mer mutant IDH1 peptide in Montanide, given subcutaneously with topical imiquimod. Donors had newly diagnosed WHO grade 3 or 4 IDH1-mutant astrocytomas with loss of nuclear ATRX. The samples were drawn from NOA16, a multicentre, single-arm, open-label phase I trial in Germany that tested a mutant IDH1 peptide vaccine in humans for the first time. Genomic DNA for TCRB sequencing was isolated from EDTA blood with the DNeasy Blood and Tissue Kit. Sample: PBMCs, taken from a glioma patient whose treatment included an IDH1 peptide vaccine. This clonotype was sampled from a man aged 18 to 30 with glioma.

The CDR3 loop reads CAWNRDVTNYGYTF. The nucleotide sequence is given as TGTGCCTGGAATCGGGACGTTACTAACTATGGCTACACCTTC. The V and J genes are TRBV30 and TRBJ1-2, with TRBD1 perhaps the D gene, on 5 matching bases. The CDR3 runs 14 amino acids, cysteine and phenylalanine included. This entry keeps only the CDR3 DNA: 42 bases, framed from base 1. The germline V gene (reference sequence) sets CDR1 to GTSNPN and CDR2 to SVGIG. Deletion took 4 bases off V and 0 bases off J, with a span of 12 bases between the germline ends.